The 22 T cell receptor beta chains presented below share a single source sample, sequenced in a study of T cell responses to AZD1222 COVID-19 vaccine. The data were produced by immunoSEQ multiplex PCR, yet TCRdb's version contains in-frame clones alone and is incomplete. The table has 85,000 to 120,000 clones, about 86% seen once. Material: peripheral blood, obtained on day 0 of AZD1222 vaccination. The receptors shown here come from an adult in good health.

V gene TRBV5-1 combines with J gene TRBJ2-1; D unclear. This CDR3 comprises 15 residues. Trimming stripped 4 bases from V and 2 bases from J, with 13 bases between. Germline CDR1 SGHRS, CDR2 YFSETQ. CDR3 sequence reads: CASSPDAQPYNEQFF. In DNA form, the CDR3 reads TGCGCCAGCAGCCCCGACGCGCAACCCTACAATGAGCAGTTCTTC.

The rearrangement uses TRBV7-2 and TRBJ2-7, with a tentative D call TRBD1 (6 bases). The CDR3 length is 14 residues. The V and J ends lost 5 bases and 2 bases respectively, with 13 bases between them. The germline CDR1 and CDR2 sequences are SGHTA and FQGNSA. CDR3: CASSPRGHPYEQYF. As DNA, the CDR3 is TGTGCCAGCAGCCCTCGGGGACATCCCTACGAGCAGTACTTC. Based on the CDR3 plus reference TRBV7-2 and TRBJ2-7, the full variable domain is GAGVSQSPSNKVTEKGKDVELRCDPISGHTALYWYRQSLGQGLEFLIYFQGNSAPDKSGLPSDRFSAERTGGSVSTLTIQRTQQEDSAVYLCASSPRGHPYEQYFGPGTRLTVT.

This CDR3 is CASRSEGTMLNTEAFF. CDR3 in DNA: TGTGCCAGCAGAAGCGAGGGGACGATGCTGAACACTGAAGCTTTCTTT. The V call is TRBV7-8, the J call TRBJ1-1, with a weak D call TRBD1 (5 bases). The CDR3 extends over 16 amino acids. Germline CDR1 SGHVS, CDR2 FQNEAQ. V shed 6 bases and J shed 0 bases, with 17 bases lying between them.

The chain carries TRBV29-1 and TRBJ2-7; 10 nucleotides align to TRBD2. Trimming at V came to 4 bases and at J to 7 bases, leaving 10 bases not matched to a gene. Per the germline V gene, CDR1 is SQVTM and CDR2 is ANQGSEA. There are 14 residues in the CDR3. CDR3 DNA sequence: TGCAGCGTTGCCCCCACTAGCGGGATTGAGGAGCAGTACTTC. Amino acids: CSVAPTSGIEEQYF.

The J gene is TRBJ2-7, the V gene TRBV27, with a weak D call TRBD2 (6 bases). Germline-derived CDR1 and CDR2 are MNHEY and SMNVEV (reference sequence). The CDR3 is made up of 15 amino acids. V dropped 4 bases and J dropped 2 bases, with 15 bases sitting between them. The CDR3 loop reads CASSWGEHRTYEQYF. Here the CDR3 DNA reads TGTGCCAGCAGTTGGGGGGAACATAGAACCTACGAGCAGTACTTC.

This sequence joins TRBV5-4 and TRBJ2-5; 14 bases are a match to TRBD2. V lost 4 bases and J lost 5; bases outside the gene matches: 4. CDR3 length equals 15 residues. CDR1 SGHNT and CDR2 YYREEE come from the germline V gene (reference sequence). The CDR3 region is CASSLGLAGDETQYF. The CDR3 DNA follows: TGTGCCAGCAGCCTGGGACTAGCGGGGGATGAGACCCAGTACTTC. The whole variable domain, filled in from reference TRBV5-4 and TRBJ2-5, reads ETGVTQSPTHLIKTRGQQVTLRCSSQSGHNTVSWYQQALGQGPQFIFQYYREEENGRGNFPPRFSGLQFPNYSSELNVNALELDDSALYLCASSLGLAGDETQYFGPGTRLLVL.

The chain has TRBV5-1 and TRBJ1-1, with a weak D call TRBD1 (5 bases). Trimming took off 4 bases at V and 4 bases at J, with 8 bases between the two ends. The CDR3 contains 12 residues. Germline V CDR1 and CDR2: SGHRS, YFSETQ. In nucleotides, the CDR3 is TGCGCCAGCAGCGAGCAGGGCACTGAAGCTTTCTTT. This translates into CASSEQGTEAFF.

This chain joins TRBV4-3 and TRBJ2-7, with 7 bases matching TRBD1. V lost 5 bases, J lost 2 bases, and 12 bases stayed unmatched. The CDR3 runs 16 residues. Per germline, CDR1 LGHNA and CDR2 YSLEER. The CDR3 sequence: CASSYLTGTEAYEQYF. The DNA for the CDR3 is TGCGCCAGCAGCTACCTTACCGGGACAGAAGCCTACGAGCAGTACTTC.

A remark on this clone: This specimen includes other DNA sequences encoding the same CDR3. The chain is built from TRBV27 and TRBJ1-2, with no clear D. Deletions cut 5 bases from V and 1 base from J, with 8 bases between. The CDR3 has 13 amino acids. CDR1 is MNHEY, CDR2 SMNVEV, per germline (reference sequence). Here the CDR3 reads CASSPDGNYGYTF. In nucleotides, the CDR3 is TGTGCCAGCAGTCCAGACGGTAACTATGGCTACACCTTC.

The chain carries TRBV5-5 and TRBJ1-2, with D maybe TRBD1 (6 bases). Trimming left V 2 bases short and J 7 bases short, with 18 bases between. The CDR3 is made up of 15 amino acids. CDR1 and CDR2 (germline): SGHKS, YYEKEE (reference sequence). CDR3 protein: CASSLQTGQAGGYTF. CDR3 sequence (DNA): TGTGCCAGCAGCTTACAAACAGGGCAAGCAGGTGGCTACACCTTC.

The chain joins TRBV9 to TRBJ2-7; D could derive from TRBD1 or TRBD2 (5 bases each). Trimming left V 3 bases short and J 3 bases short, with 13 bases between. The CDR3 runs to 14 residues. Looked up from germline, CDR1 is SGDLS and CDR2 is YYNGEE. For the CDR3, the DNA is TGTGCCAGCAGCGCCGGGGACGACAGCTACGAGCAGTACTTC. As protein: CASSAGDDSYEQYF.

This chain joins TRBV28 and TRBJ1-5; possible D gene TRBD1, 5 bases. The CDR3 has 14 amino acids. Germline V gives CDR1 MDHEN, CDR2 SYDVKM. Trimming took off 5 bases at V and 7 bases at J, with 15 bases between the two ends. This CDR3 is CASSPSRGGQPQHF. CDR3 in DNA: TGTGCCAGCAGTCCCTCTCGGGGCGGGCAGCCCCAGCATTTT.

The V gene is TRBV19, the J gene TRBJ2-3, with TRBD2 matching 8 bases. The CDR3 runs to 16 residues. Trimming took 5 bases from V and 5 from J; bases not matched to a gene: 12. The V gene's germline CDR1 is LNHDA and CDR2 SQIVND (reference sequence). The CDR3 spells CASSSPGGARVDTQYF. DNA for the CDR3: TGTGCCAGTAGTTCCCCGGGAGGGGCACGAGTAGATACGCAGTATTTT.

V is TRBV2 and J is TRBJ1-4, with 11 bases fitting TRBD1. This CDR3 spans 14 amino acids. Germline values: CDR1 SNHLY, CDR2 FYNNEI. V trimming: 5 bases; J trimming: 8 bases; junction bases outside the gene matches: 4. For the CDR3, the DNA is TGTGCCAGCAGTAGGACAGGGGGCGTGGAAAAACTGTTTTTT. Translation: CASSRTGGVEKLFF.

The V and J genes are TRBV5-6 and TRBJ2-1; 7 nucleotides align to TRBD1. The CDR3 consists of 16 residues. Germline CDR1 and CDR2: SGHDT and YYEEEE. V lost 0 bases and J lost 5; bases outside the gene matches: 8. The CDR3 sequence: CASSLVDRYIDNEQFF. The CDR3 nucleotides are TGTGCCAGCAGCTTGGTGGACAGGTATATTGACAATGAGCAGTTCTTC.

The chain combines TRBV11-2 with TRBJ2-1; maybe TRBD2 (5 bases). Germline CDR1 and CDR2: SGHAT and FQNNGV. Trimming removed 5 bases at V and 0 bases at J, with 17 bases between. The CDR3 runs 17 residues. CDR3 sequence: CASSPRGGSSSYNEQFF. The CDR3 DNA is TGTGCCAGCAGCCCACGGGGTGGCTCCTCCTCCTACAATGAGCAGTTCTTC.

The CDR3 coding sequence is TGTGCCAGTAGTATCGGCCGAACCACCATCACCTTC. It is translated as CASSIGRTTITF. The gene calls are TRBV19 and TRBJ1-2, with D hard to call. Per the germline V gene, CDR1 is LNHDA and CDR2 is SQIVND (reference sequence). CDR3 length equals 12 residues. Trimming removed 3 bases at V and 13 bases at J, with 15 bases between.

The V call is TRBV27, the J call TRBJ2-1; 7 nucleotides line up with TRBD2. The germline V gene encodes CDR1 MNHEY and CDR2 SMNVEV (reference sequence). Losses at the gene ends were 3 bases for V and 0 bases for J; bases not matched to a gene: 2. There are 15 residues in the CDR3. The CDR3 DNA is TGTGCCAGCAGTTTCGGGGGGAGCTCCTACAATGAGCAGTTCTTC. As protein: CASSFGGSSYNEQFF.

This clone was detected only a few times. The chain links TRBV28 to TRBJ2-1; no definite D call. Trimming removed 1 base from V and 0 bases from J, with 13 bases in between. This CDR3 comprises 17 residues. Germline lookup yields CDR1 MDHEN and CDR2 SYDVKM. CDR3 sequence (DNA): TGTGCCAGCAGTTTATACTCCACCCCTAGCTCCTACAATGAGCAGTTCTTC. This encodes CASSLYSTPSSYNEQFF.

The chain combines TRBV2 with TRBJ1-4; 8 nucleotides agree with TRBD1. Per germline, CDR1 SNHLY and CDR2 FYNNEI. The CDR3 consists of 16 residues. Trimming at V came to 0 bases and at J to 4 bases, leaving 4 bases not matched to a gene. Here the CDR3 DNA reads TGTGCCAGCAGTGAAGCCCGGACAGGGTATAATGAAAAACTGTTTTTT. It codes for CASSEARTGYNEKLFF. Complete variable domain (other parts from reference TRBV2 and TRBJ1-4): EPEVTQTPSHQVTQMGQEVILRCVPISNHLYFYWYRQILGQKVEFLVSFYNNEISEKSEIFDDQFSVERPDGSNFTLKIRSTKLEDSAMYFCASSEARTGYNEKLFFGSGTQLSVL.

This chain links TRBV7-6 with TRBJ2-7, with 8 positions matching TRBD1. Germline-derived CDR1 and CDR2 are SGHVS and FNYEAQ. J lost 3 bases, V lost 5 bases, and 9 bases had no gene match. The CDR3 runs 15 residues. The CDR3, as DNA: TGTGCCAGCAGCCACGCGCTACAGGGGGTCTACGAGCAGTACTTC. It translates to CASSHALQGVYEQYF. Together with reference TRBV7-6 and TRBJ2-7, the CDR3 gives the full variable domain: GAGVSQSPRYKVTKRGQDVALRCDPISGHVSLYWYRQALGQGPEFLTYFNYEAQQDKSGLPNDRFSAERPEGSISTLTIQRTEQRDSAMYRCASSHALQGVYEQYFGPGTRLTVT.

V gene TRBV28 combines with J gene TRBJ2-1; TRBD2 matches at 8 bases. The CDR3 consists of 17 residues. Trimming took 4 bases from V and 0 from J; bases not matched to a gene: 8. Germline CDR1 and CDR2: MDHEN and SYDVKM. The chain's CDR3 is CASSSGGGRPSYNEQFF. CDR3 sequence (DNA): TGTGCCAGCAGTTCCGGCGGCGGGAGGCCCTCCTACAATGAGCAGTTCTTC.